Described below is a single T cell receptor (beta chain) sequence and its context. The data were obtained in a study of cytomegalovirus exposure and HLA in healthy donors. CDR3 length equals 13 residues. The junction had 7 bases not matched to a gene; V was cut back by 10 bases and J by 9 bases. The germline V gene has CDR1 LGHNA and CDR2 YSLEER. The PCR used 60 Vbeta and 13 Jbeta primers. Only in-frame clones appear in the TCRdb table, and some are missing; sequencing was by immunoSEQ multiplex PCR. The sample has 30,000 to 40,000 clones; more than 80% are singletons. This clonotype was obtained from a woman in her thirties or forties in good health and CMV-seropositive. The chain employs TRBV4-3 and TRBJ2-3; TRBD2 matches 13 bases. The sequenced material came from PBMCs. The CDR3 region is CATGTSGTRTQYF. CDR3 coding DNA: TGCGCCACCGGGACTAGCGGGACCCGAACGCAGTATTTT.